These 17 T cell receptor beta chains were all obtained from the same sample, sequenced in a study of OX40 agonist ivuxolimab in advanced cancers. Profiling relied on immunoSEQ multiplex PCR, and the TCRdb table lists in-frame clones only, not all of them. The table has more than 70,000 clones, roughly 78% seen once; the top ten hold 4% to 6%. This sample comprised CD4+ or CD8+ T cells sorted from blood, obtained in a trial of the OX40 agonist ivuxolimab. These receptors originate from an adult with an advanced solid tumor such as melanoma, head and neck, liver or kidney cancer.

The rearrangement joins TRBV20-1 to TRBJ1-2; D is uncertain. The V end was cut by 5 bases, the J end by 6 bases, with 10 bases between. The CDR3 covers 11 residues. Looked up from germline, CDR1 is DFQATT and CDR2 is SNEGSKA (reference sequence). CDR3 loop: CSAFLAHGYTF. CDR3 bases: TGCAGTGCTTTCCTTGCGCATGGCTACACCTTC.

There are many counts of this clone. The genes are TRBV19 and TRBJ1-2; maybe TRBD1 (6 bases). V was pared by 5 bases and J by 5 bases, with 12 bases between. This CDR3 is built from 13 residues. Germline values: CDR1 LNHDA, CDR2 SQIVND (reference sequence). DNA of the CDR3: TGTGCCAGTAGTCCTACAGGGCTTTATGGCTACACCTTC. Amino acid sequence: CASSPTGLYGYTF.

The chain has TRBV19 and TRBJ2-7; 12 bases match TRBD2. V shed 5 bases, J shed 3 bases, and the junction held 5 bases outside the gene matches. Germline lookup yields CDR1 LNHDA and CDR2 SQIVND (reference sequence). The CDR3 runs to 15 residues. This CDR3 is CASSLGTSGFYEQYF. CDR3 DNA sequence: TGTGCCAGTAGTTTAGGGACTAGCGGGTTCTACGAGCAGTACTTC.

This chain joins TRBV19 and TRBJ1-2; D is perhaps TRBD1 (6 bases). The V gene lost 6 bases and the J gene lost 2 bases, with 16 bases spanning the gap. This CDR3 is 15 amino acids long. Germline CDR1 and CDR2: LNHDA and SQIVND (reference sequence). The chain's CDR3 is CASRHIITGNYGYTF. The CDR3 DNA reads as TGTGCCAGTAGACACATCATAACAGGGAACTATGGCTACACCTTC.

This clone appeared a few times. The chain employs TRBV5-1 and TRBJ1-1; D is possibly TRBD1 (6 bases). The V gene's germline CDR1 is SGHRS and CDR2 YFSETQ. CDR3 length equals 15 residues. Between the trimmed V and J ends, which lost 2 bases and 3 bases, there was a span of 14 bases. The CDR3 protein is CASSFTGIGDTEAFF. DNA for the CDR3: TGCGCCAGCAGCTTTACAGGGATCGGGGACACTGAAGCTTTCTTT.

The chain couples TRBV7-9 to TRBJ2-3; D perhaps matches TRBD1 (5 bases). This CDR3 has 16 residues. CDR1 and CDR2 from the germline V gene are SEHNR and FQNEAQ (reference sequence). The V end lost 4 bases, the J end lost 3 bases, and 17 bases lay between the germline ends. CDR3 sequence: CASSSPQQGRTDTQYF. DNA of the CDR3: TGTGCCAGCAGCTCCCCCCAGCAGGGTAGAACAGATACGCAGTATTTT. Full variable domain (rest looked up from reference TRBV7-9 and TRBJ2-3): DTGVSQNPRHKITKRGQNVTFRCDPISEHNRLYWYRQTLGQGPEFLTYFQNEAQLEKSRLLSDRFSAERPKGSFSTLEIQRTEQGDSAMYLCASSSPQQGRTDTQYFGPGTRLTVL.

The chain combines TRBV28 with TRBJ1-1; weak D call: TRBD1 (6 bases). Trimming removed 3 bases at V and 11 bases at J, with 10 bases between. The CDR3 covers 11 residues. Germline V lookup: CDR1 MDHEN, CDR2 SYDVKM. CDR3 sequence: CASSFSGVAFF. The CDR3 DNA sequence: TGTGCCAGCAGTTTCTCAGGGGTTGCTTTCTTT.

The rearrangement joins TRBV7-8 to TRBJ2-5, with D unclear. V shed 2 bases and J shed 0 bases, with 4 bases lying between them. The germline V gene encodes CDR1 SGHVS and CDR2 FQNEAQ. CDR3 length: 13 residues. The CDR3 spells CASSLTDQETQYF. Here the CDR3 DNA reads TGTGCCAGCAGCTTAACGGACCAAGAGACCCAGTACTTC.

V gene TRBV4-3 combines with J gene TRBJ2-7, with a possible D match to TRBD2 (6 bases). V was pared by 4 bases and J by 5 bases, with 15 bases between. Germline lookup yields CDR1 LGHNA and CDR2 YSLEER. This CDR3 has 14 amino acids. CDR3 nucleotide sequence: TGCGCCAGCAGCCTTGAATCCGGGACTGACGAGCAGTACTTC. This gives the protein CASSLESGTDEQYF.

As for this clone: Other DNA sequences in this specimen translate into the identical CDR3. The chain joins TRBV7-8 to TRBJ1-1; 10 nucleotides align to TRBD1. The CDR3 totals 14 residues. Germline V gene sequence: CDR1 SGHVS, CDR2 FQNEAQ. J lost 5 bases, V lost 3 bases, and 3 bases had no gene match. Written as DNA, the CDR3 is TGTGCCAGCAGCTTGACAGGGGGCGGAACTGAAGCTTTCTTT. It codes for CASSLTGGGTEAFF.

V usage is TRBV7-2 and J usage is TRBJ2-3; D might be TRBD2 (6 bases). Looked up from germline, CDR1 is SGHTA and CDR2 is FQGNSA. CDR3 size: 16 residues. V was cut by 1 base and J by 4 bases, with 15 bases left in between. The CDR3 region has the DNA TGTGCCAGCAGCTTAGGGGCGGGGCAGCAAGCAGATACGCAGTATTTT. This encodes CASSLGAGQQADTQYF.

The chain combines TRBV19 with TRBJ1-5; D is ambiguous. The V gene's germline CDR1 is LNHDA and CDR2 SQIVND (reference sequence). This CDR3 is built from 15 residues. V lost 7 bases, J lost 0 bases, and 13 bases lay in between. The CDR3 spells CASKQLLYSNQPQHF. CDR3 DNA: TGTGCCAGTAAACAGTTACTGTATAGCAATCAGCCCCAGCATTTT. The complete variable domain, with remaining parts taken from reference TRBV19 and TRBJ1-5, reads DGGITQSPKYLFRKEGQNVTLSCEQNLNHDAMYWYRQDPGQGLRLIYYSQIVNDFQKGDIAEGYSVSREKKESFPLTVTSAQKNPTAFYLCASKQLLYSNQPQHFGDGTRLSIL.

This sequence joins TRBV2 and TRBJ2-1, with TRBD2 as a possible D gene (5 bases). The CDR3 loop spans 15 amino acids. In germline, CDR1 is SNHLY, CDR2 FYNNEI. Trimming left V 1 base short and J 4 bases short, with 11 bases between. In DNA, the CDR3 is TGTGCCAGCAGTGAAGAACGGGAATCATACAATGAGCAGTTCTTC. The encoded protein is CASSEERESYNEQFF. Supplemented by reference TRBV2 and TRBJ2-1, the full variable domain reads EPEVTQTPSHQVTQMGQEVILRCVPISNHLYFYWYRQILGQKVEFLVSFYNNEISEKSEIFDDQFSVERPDGSNFTLKIRSTKLEDSAMYFCASSEERESYNEQFFGPGTRLTVL.

The count of this clone is one. The CDR3 DNA sequence: TGCGCCAGCAGTCAATCCCAGGGGGGGGCTCCATATGGCTACACCTTC. Protein: CASSQSQGGAPYGYTF. V and J are TRBV23-1 and TRBJ1-2; TRBD1 aligns across 7 bases. TRBV23-1 is recorded as an ORF, its role being uncertain. The J segment lost 5 bases and the V segment lost 0 bases, leaving 9 bases of the junction unmatched. The CDR3 length is 16 residues.

This chain joins TRBV7-3 and TRBJ2-6, with 8 bases lining up with TRBD2. V shed 5 bases and J 0 bases; nucleotides not matched to a gene: 6. The CDR3 has 17 residues. Germline V gene sequence: CDR1 SGHTA, CDR2 FQGTGA. This CDR3 is CASSTTSAASGANVLTF. CDR3 DNA sequence: TGTGCCAGCAGCACGACTAGCGCTGCCTCTGGGGCCAACGTCCTGACTTTC. The full variable domain, completed using reference TRBV7-3 and TRBJ2-6, is GAGVSQTPSNKVTEKGKYVELRCDPISGHTALYWYRQSLGQGPEFLIYFQGTGAADDSGLPNDRFFAVRPEGSVSTLKIQRTERGDSAVYLCASSTTSAASGANVLTFGAGSRLTVL.

This chain connects TRBV7-3 to TRBJ2-1, with D possibly being TRBD2 (6 bases). Trimming left V 0 bases short and J 6 bases short, with 9 bases between. CDR1 and CDR2 from the germline V gene are SGHTA and FQGTGA. The CDR3 totals 14 residues. The CDR3 region has the DNA TGTGCCAGCAGCTTAACCGGGGGTGGCAATGAGCAGTTCTTC. Its protein product is CASSLTGGGNEQFF.

The chain carries TRBV6-1 and TRBJ1-5; 7 nucleotides align to TRBD1. Germline CDR1 is MNHNS and CDR2 is SASEGT. The V gene end was trimmed by 8 bases and the J gene end by 6 bases; junction bases not matched to a gene: 13. The CDR3 consists of 15 residues. Written as DNA, the CDR3 is TGTGCCAGCCTCCTAGACAGGGTCCACGGTCAGCCCCAGCATTTT. This codes for CASLLDRVHGQPQHF.